A single TCR beta chain is shown here with its context. The antigen is undetermined. Quantitative 5'-RACE with molecular barcodes generated TCR beta libraries. TCRdb itself ran the 5' RACE reads through MiXCR, one entry per CDR3 protein. The table records around 28,000 distinct CDR3 sequences, less than 40% of them present only once. These data are taken from a study of CD8 T cells in ankylosing spondylitis. V lost 2 bases to trimming and J lost 7 bases; unmatched junction nucleotides: 4. Germline CDR1 KGHDR, CDR2 SFDVKD. This CDR3 has 14 amino acids. Whole-study results and caveats: As reported, disease-linked clones showed significant enrichment in matched ankylosing spondylitis synovial fluid.

J is TRBJ2-7 and V is TRBV24-1, with 10 bases identical to TRBD1. This clonotype originated in a male donor with ankylosing spondylitis. Sequenced sample: synovial fluid, either unsorted or a sorted T cell fraction (not recorded which). The CDR3 nucleotides read TGTGCCACCAGTGATTCCGGGACAGGGGAAGAGCAGTACTTC. Translated: CATSDSGTGEEQYF.